This is a list of T cell receptor beta chains from one sample in a study of T cell responses to AZD1222 COVID-19 vaccine. The method was immunoSEQ multiplex PCR; TCRdb's version includes in-frame clones alone and lacks a portion of them. The sample contains fewer than 200,000 clones, 85% to 90% of which appear only once. Sequenced material: peripheral blood, taken 28 days after the second AZD1222 dose. The receptors shown here come from an adult who received the AZD1222 COVID-19 vaccine. Both conserved end residues are part of each CDR3.

v_gene: TRBV6-2/TRBV6-3; j_gene: TRBJ2-1; CDR3aa: CASSYQSGLDYNEQFF
v_gene: TRBV28; j_gene: TRBJ2-7; CDR3aa: CASSLWSAGSGEQYF
v_gene: TRBV9; j_gene: TRBJ1-1; CDR3aa: CASSVGGRTEAFF
v_gene: TRBV28; j_gene: TRBJ1-4; CDR3aa: CASSSTLAGETNEKLFF
v_gene: TRBV6-5; j_gene: TRBJ2-7; CDR3aa: CASSNGQGSAYEQYF
v_gene: TRBV21-1; j_gene: TRBJ2-7; CDR3aa: CASSKGSVLYEQYF
v_gene: TRBV7-2; j_gene: TRBJ2-1; CDR3aa: CASSLTSGSQYNEQFF
v_gene: TRBV2; j_gene: TRBJ2-7; CDR3aa: CASSVSLGTSGLYEQYF
v_gene: TRBV28; j_gene: TRBJ2-2; CDR3aa: CASSPRGAGGGTGELFF
v_gene: TRBV19; j_gene: TRBJ1-1; CDR3aa: CATKGVLGKDTEAFF
v_gene: TRBV6-2/TRBV6-3; j_gene: TRBJ1-4; CDR3aa: CASSYSTGVGNEKLFF
v_gene: TRBV28; j_gene: TRBJ1-2; CDR3aa: CASSFPLDRINYGYTF
v_gene: TRBV19; j_gene: TRBJ2-6; CDR3aa: CASSLDTRRAGANVLTF
v_gene: TRBV27; j_gene: TRBJ2-7; CDR3aa: CASSIPGQLNQQYF
v_gene: TRBV7-9; j_gene: TRBJ1-6; CDR3aa: CASSPQGNSPLHF
v_gene: TRBV7-3; j_gene: TRBJ2-1; CDR3aa: CASSLQGGNEQFF
v_gene: TRBV9; j_gene: TRBJ2-3; CDR3aa: CASSRGGTADTQYF
v_gene: TRBV24-1; j_gene: TRBJ2-5; CDR3aa: CATQGGETQYF
v_gene: TRBV27; j_gene: TRBJ2-7; CDR3aa: CASSLSVGGLSYEQYF
v_gene: TRBV7-2; j_gene: TRBJ2-2; CDR3aa: CASSPFRGNTGELFF
v_gene: TRBV6-6; j_gene: TRBJ1-2; CDR3aa: CASSLTTGGNYGYTF
v_gene: TRBV28; j_gene: TRBJ2-5; CDR3aa: CASSNGTSFLETQYF
v_gene: TRBV19; j_gene: TRBJ2-1; CDR3aa: CASSPGVGSGSSYNEQFF
v_gene: TRBV5-8; j_gene: TRBJ1-5; CDR3aa: CASSLAVPPQHF
v_gene: TRBV27; j_gene: TRBJ1-1; CDR3aa: CASSLRGSPSTEAFF
v_gene: TRBV5-8; j_gene: TRBJ2-2; CDR3aa: CASSTLQGATGELFF
v_gene: TRBV3-1/TRBV3-2; j_gene: TRBJ1-2; CDR3aa: CASSQELIYGYTF
v_gene: TRBV10-2; j_gene: TRBJ1-2; CDR3aa: CASSLPTGDGYTF
v_gene: TRBV27; j_gene: TRBJ2-2; CDR3aa: CASSFTMTSGNTGELFF
v_gene: TRBV6-6; j_gene: TRBJ2-1; CDR3aa: CASGQREYYNEQFF
v_gene: TRBV7-2; j_gene: TRBJ1-4; CDR3aa: CASSPGGLGEKLFF
v_gene: TRBV6-5; j_gene: TRBJ1-3; CDR3aa: CASKLGGLSGNTIYF
v_gene: TRBV28; j_gene: TRBJ2-5; CDR3aa: CASSSLKAGFQETQYF
v_gene: TRBV3-1/TRBV3-2; j_gene: TRBJ1-4; CDR3aa: CASSQGGGPNEKLFF
v_gene: TRBV19; j_gene: TRBJ2-1; CDR3aa: CASSTQGTGGYNEQFF
v_gene: TRBV27; j_gene: TRBJ1-1; CDR3aa: CASSFLGLNTEAFF
v_gene: TRBV7-8; j_gene: TRBJ2-7; CDR3aa: CASSFGFPVRTNPSKSSYEQYF
v_gene: TRBV4-1; j_gene: TRBJ2-4; CDR3aa: CASSQDSSKNIQYF
v_gene: TRBV6-2/TRBV6-3; j_gene: TRBJ2-7; CDR3aa: CASSPGLATYEQYF
v_gene: TRBV4-2; j_gene: TRBJ1-1; CDR3aa: CASSQDRAGSKAFF
v_gene: TRBV19; j_gene: TRBJ2-3; CDR3aa: CASSGGLASTDTQYF
v_gene: TRBV25-1; j_gene: TRBJ1-2; CDR3aa: CASSKGGTNYGYTF
v_gene: TRBV28; j_gene: TRBJ2-3; CDR3aa: CASIRDRGTDTQYF
v_gene: TRBV5-6; j_gene: TRBJ1-5; CDR3aa: CASSSTGEAWPQHF
v_gene: TRBV12-3/TRBV12-4; j_gene: TRBJ1-1; CDR3aa: CASTPTGNTEAFF
v_gene: TRBV30; j_gene: TRBJ2-5; CDR3aa: CASSTGVGDTQYF
v_gene: TRBV27; j_gene: TRBJ2-7; CDR3aa: CASSHGPGGYEQYF
v_gene: TRBV7-8; j_gene: TRBJ2-1; CDR3aa: CASSLIYSGREQFF
v_gene: TRBV28; j_gene: TRBJ2-5; CDR3aa: CASDNRIQETQYF
v_gene: TRBV5-1; j_gene: TRBJ1-1; CDR3aa: CASSPQPGANTEAFF
v_gene: TRBV5-1; j_gene: TRBJ2-7; CDR3aa: CASRGGGGSEQYF
v_gene: TRBV6-5; j_gene: TRBJ2-3; CDR3aa: CASSYQSGSSTDTQYF
v_gene: TRBV7-3; j_gene: TRBJ2-7; CDR3aa: CASSLGVNYEQYF
v_gene: TRBV4-1; j_gene: TRBJ1-1; CDR3aa: CASSLRQGDTEAFF
v_gene: TRBV7-3; j_gene: TRBJ2-1; CDR3aa: CASNRGQISYNEQFF
v_gene: TRBV5-5; j_gene: TRBJ2-5; CDR3aa: CASSFGQGFRETQYF
v_gene: TRBV19; j_gene: TRBJ1-6; CDR3aa: CASSPGTANNSPLHF
v_gene: TRBV27; j_gene: TRBJ2-7; CDR3aa: CASSFGTSGTKDEQYF
v_gene: TRBV18; j_gene: TRBJ2-1; CDR3aa: CASSPSGGYNEQFF
v_gene: TRBV7-2; j_gene: TRBJ2-7; CDR3aa: CASRFEGKGEQYF